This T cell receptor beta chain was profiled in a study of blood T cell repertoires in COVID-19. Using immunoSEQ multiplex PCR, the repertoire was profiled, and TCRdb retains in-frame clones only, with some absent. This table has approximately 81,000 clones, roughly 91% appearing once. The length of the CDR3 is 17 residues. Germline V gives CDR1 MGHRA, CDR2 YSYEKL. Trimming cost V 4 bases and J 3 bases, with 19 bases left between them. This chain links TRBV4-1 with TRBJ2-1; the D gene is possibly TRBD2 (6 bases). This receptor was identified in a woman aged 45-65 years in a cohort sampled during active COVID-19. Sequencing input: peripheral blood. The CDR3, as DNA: TGCGCCAGCAGCCCTCCCCGTGGGCGGGGAGGCTACAATGAGCAGTTCTTC. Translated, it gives CASSPPRGRGGYNEQFF.